These T cell receptor beta chains were read from a single sample in a study of blood T cells in healthy people across ages. Via MiXCR, TCRdb re-called the 5' RACE reads, giving one row per CDR3 protein. Of 750,000 to 950,000 distinct CDR3 sequences in the sample, around 29% were seen once. These sequences were also reported in another study, on T cells of mothers and their children.

Sequences were obtained from blood. The receptors were sampled from a woman aged 40 to 55 in good health. Both conserved end residues are part of each CDR3. Fields, in order: clone size, V gene, J gene, CDR3 protein. Clone size is not always given. Where it is, it says once, few, many or a class for expanded clones.

>-|TRBV14|-
CASSQDRTYNEQYF
>-|TRBV7-2|TRBJ2-1
CASSPRLAGGRYNEQFF
>-|TRBV19|TRBJ2-1
CASSNQASDEQFF
>-|TRBV7-8|-
CASSPIAASGGTYQETQFF
>many|TRBV7-2|TRBJ2-1
CASSLGEDPGSYNEQFF
>-|TRBV6-1|TRBJ2-5
CASSDVQGYGETQYF
>-|TRBV12-3/TRBV12-4|TRBJ2-3
CASSKRGDTQYF
>many|TRBV5-1|TRBJ2-5
CASSLSADLQETQYF
>-|TRBV12-3/TRBV12-4|TRBJ1-1
CASSWAGGGNTEAFF
>-|TRBV7-2|TRBJ2-7
CASSLSVGGHEQYF
>-|TRBV5-1|TRBJ2-5
CASSWERGGETQYF
>few|TRBV28|TRBJ2-4
CASALRGMAKNIQYF
>few|TRBV9|TRBJ1-1
CASSADRASTEAFF
>-|TRBV19|TRBJ2-7
CASSIGGFTYEQYF
>many|TRBV7-8|TRBJ2-1
CASSGLERAVYNEQFF
>few|TRBV3-1|TRBJ2-1
CASSQDLSGGQGLTNEQFF
>many|TRBV18|TRBJ1-2
CASSITGTGPRDYGYTF
>few|TRBV25-1|TRBJ1-2
CASTQGFYGYTF
>-|TRBV3-1|TRBJ2-5
CASSQDRGQWETQYF
>few|TRBV5-1|TRBJ1-2
CASSSGQYGYTF
>-|TRBV20-1|TRBJ2-1
CSARVRQGSPYNEQFF
>few|TRBV20-1|TRBJ1-4
CSAHSDRSANEKLFF
>few|TRBV30|TRBJ2-1
CAWSVRGLASYSEQFF
>-|TRBV3-1|TRBJ2-7
CASSQVWVTGGYEQYF
>few|TRBV28|TRBJ1-2
CASSSLRGREGYTF
>few|TRBV14|TRBJ2-3
CASSQDWASTDTQYF
>-|TRBV5-1|TRBJ1-6
CASSRGVSYNSPLHF
>-|TRBV6-6|TRBJ2-3
CASSYGTSDTQYF
>few|TRBV7-3|TRBJ2-1
CASSLETGWTNEQFF
>many|TRBV7-2|TRBJ1-2
CASSLEPRGYGYTF
>-|TRBV20-1|TRBJ2-5
CSALSVETQYF
>few|TRBV15|TRBJ2-3
CATSRERGGTDTQYF
>-|TRBV30|TRBJ1-2
CAWSEYDRGYYGYTF
>-|TRBV7-9|TRBJ1-1
CASSPTRLGGSEAFF